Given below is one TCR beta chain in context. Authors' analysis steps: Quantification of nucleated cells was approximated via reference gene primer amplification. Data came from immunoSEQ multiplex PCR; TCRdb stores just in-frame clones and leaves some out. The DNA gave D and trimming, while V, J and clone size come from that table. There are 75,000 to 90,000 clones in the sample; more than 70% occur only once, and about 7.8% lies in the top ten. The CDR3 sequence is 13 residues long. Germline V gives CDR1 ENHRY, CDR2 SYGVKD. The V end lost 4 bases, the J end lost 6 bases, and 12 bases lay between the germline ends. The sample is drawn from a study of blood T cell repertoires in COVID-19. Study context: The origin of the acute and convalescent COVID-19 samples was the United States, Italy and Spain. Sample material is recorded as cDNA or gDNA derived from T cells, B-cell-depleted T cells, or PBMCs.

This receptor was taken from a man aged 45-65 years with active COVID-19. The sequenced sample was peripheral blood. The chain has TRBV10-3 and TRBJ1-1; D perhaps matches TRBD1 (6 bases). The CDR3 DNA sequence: TGTGCCATCAGTGGGACAGAGGGCGCTGAAGCTTTCTTT. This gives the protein CAISGTEGAEAFF.